This T cell receptor (beta chain) comes out of a study of cytomegalovirus exposure and HLA in healthy donors. The PCR used 60 Vbeta and 13 Jbeta primers. TCRdb keeps only in-frame clones here, not all; method: immunoSEQ multiplex PCR. The table lists 100,000 to 150,000 clones, 75% to 90% of them singletons. Study conclusions and caveats: The dataset shows that most TCR sequences were rare, while some public TCRs occurred in many donors. V- and J-gene trimming in TCR beta was tied to a missense DCLRE1C variant by an analysis performed later.

This clone was counted only a few times. Its target is not known. The V segment lost 0 bases and the J segment 4 bases; nucleotides outside the gene matches: 5. The CDR3 contains 17 residues. CDR1 and CDR2 from the germline V gene are MGHRA and YSYEKL. The sample consisted of PBMCs. The rearrangement uses TRBV4-1 and TRBJ2-1; 11 bases are shared with TRBD2. This clonotype originated in a woman in her fifties or sixties in good health and CMV-seropositive. CDR3 in amino acids: CASSQDPGTSGYNEQFF. The CDR3 coding sequence is TGCGCCAGCAGCCAAGATCCCGGGACTAGCGGTTACAATGAGCAGTTCTTC.